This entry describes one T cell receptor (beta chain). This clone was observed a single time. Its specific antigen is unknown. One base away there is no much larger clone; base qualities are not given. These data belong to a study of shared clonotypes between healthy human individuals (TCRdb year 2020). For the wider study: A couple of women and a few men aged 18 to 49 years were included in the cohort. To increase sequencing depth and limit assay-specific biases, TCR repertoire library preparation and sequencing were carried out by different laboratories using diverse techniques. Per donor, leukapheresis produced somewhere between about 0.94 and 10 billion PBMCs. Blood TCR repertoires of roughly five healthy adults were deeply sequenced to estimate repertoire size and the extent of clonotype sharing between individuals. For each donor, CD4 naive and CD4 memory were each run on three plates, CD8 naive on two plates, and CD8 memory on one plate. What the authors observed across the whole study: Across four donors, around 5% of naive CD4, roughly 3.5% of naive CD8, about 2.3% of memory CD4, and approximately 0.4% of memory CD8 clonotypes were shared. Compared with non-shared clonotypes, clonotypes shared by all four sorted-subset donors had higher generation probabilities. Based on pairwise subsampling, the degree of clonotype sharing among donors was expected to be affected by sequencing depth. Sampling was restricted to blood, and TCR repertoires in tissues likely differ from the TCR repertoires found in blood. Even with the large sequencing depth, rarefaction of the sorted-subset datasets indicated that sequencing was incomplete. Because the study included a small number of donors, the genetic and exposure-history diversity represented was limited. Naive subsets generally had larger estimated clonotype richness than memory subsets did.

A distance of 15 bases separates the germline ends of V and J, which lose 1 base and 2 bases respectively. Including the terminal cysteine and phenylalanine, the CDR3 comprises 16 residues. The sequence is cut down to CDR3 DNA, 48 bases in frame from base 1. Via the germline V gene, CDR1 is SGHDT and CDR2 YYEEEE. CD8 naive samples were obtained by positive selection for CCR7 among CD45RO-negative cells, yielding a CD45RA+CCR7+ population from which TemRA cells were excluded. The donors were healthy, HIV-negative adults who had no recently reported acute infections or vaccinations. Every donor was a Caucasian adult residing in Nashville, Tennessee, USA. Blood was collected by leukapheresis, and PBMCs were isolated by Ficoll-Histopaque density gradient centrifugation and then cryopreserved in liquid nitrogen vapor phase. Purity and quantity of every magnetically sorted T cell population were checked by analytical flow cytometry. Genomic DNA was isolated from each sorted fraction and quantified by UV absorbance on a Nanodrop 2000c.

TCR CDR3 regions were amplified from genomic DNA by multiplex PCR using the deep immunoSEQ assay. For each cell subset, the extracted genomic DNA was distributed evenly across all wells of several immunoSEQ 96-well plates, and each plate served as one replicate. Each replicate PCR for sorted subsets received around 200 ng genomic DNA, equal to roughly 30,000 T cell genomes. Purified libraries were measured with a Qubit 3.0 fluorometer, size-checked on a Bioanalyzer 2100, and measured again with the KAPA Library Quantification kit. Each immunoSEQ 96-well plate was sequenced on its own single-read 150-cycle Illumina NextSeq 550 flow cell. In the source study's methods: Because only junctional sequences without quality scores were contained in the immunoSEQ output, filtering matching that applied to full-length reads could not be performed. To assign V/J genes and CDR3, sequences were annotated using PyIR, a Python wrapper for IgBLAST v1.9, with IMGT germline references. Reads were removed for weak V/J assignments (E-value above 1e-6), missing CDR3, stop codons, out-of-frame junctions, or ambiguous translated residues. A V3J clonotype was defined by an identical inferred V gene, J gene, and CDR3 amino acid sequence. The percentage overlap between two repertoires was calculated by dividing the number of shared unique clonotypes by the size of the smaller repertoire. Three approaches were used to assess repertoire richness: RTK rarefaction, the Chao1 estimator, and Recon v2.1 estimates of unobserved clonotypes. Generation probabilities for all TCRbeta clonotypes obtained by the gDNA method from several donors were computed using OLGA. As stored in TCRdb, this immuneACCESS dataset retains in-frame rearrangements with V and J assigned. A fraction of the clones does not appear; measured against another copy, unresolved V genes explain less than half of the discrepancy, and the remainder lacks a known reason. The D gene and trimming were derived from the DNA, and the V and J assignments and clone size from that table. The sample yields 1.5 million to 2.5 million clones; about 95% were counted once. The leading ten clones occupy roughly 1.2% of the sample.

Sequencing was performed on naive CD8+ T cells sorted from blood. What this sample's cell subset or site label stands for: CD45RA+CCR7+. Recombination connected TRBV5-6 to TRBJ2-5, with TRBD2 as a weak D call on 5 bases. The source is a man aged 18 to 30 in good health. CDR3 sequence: CASSLFRGNNQETQYF. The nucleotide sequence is TGTGCCAGCAGCTTGTTTCGGGGAAATAATCAAGAGACCCAGTACTTC. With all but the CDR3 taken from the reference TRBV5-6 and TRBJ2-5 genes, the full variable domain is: DAGVTQSPTHLIKTRGQQVTLRCSPKSGHDTVSWYQQALGQGPQFIFQYYEEEERQRGNFPDRFSGHQFPNYSSELNVNALLLGDSALYLCASSLFRGNNQETQYFGPGTRLLVL.